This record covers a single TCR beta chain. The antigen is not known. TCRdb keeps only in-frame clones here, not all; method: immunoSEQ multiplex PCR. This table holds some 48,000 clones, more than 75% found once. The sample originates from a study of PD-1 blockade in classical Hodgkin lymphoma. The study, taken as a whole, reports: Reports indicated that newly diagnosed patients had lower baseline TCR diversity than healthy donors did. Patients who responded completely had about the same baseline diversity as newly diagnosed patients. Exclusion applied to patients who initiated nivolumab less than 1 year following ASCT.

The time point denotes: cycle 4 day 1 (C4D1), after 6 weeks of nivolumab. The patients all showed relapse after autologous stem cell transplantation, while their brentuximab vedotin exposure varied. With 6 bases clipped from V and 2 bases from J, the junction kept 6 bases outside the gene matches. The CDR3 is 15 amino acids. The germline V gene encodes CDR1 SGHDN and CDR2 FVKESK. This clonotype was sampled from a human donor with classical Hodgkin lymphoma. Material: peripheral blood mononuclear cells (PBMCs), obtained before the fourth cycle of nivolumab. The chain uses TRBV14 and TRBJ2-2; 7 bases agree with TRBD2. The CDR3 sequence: CASRAGFPNTGELFF. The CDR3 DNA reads TGTGCCAGCAGAGCGGGGTTCCCAAACACCGGGGAGCTGTTTTTT. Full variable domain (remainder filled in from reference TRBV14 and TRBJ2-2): EAGVTQFPSHSVIEKGQTVTLRCDPISGHDNLYWYRRVMGKEIKFLLHFVKESKQDESGMPNNRFLAERTGGTYSTLKVQPAELEDSGVYFCASRAGFPNTGELFFGEGSRLTVL.